This paragraph reports one T cell receptor (beta chain). The antigen remains unidentified. This sample is part of a study of T cells after posttransplantation cyclophosphamide. Study-wide results and caveats: After PTCy, TRB diversity resembled that of CNI/methotrexate controls. TRB overlap between skin or GI tissue T cells and blood was limited. Later post-transplant blood repertoires were often dominated by donor CD8+ memory clones.

Repertoires were generated with immunoSEQ multiplex PCR, while TCRdb's copy carries only in-frame clones and drops some. The table lists some 43,000 clones, less than 95% of them singletons. J gave up 6 bases and V 8 bases, and 6 bases lay outside the gene matches. The CDR3 is 13 residues long. Germline V CDR1 and CDR2: ENHRY, SYGVKD. Treatment was busulfan-fludarabine conditioning, a marrow graft, and cyclophosphamide on days +3 and +4. This clonotype originated in a male patient between 55 and 70 years old who received an allogeneic stem cell transplant from a related donor and was CMV-positive. The graft donor may account for some of the T cells. This chain links TRBV10-3 with TRBJ2-1; 8 bases agree with TRBD2. The sample was PBMCs, taken 55 to 70 days after allogeneic stem cell transplant with posttransplant cyclophosphamide. CDR3 coding DNA: TGTGCCATCTTCGGGGGGGCAGGCAATGAGCAGTTCTTC. Protein: CAIFGGAGNEQFF.